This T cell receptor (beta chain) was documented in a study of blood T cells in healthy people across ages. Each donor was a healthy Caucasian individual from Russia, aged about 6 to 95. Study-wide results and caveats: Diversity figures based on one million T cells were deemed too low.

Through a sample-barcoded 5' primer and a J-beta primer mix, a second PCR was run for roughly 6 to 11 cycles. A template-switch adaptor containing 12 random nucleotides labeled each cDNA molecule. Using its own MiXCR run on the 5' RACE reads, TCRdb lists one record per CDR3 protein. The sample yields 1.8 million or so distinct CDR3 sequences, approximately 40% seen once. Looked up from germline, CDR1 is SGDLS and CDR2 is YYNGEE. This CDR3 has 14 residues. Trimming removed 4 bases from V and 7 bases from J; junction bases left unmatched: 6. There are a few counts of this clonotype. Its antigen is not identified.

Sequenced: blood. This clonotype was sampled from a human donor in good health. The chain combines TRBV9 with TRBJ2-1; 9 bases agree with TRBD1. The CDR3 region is CASSPQTGGNEQFF. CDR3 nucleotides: TGTGCCAGCAGCCCCCAGACAGGGGGTAATGAGCAGTTCTTC.